The subject of this entry is one TCR beta chain. Its specificity is not known. These data come from a study of shared clonotypes between healthy human individuals. Study context: Every donor yielded three CD4 naive, three CD4 memory, two CD8 naive and one CD8 memory plate. Study-wide results and caveats: For naive CD4 cells, around 5% of clonotypes were shared across several donors.

The authors ran the assay at deep level. Profiled with immunoSEQ multiplex PCR; TCRdb holds only in-frame clones, not every one. The data show some 2,000,000 clones, roughly 96% seen once. The CDR3 extends over 14 amino acids. Germline values: CDR1 SGHTS, CDR2 YDEGEE. The V segment lost 1 base and the J segment 7 bases; nucleotides outside the gene matches: 6. The source of this sequence is a man aged 18 to 29 in good health. The sequenced material came from naive CD4+ T cells sorted from blood. Subset noted: CD45RA+ positively selected. The chain links TRBV5-8 to TRBJ2-3, with 7 nucleotides matching TRBD1. The CDR3 region has the DNA TGTGCCAGCAGCTTGCAACAGGGGTTCCATACGCAGTATTTT. Translated, it gives CASSLQQGFHTQYF.